This TCR beta chain originates from a study of early T cells in non-severe SARS-CoV-2 infection. Germline trimming cut 1 base from V and 3 bases from J; bases unmatched to any gene: 3. The CDR3 is 14 residues long. Germline values: CDR1 MNHEY, CDR2 SVGAGI. TCRdb ran MiXCR on the 5' RACE reads and lists one entry per CDR3 protein. This table has about 48,000 distinct CDR3 sequences, around 10% appearing once. The sample was whole blood. The chain is built from TRBV6-5 and TRBJ2-7; 7 bases map to TRBD1. The source of this sequence is an adult who was a healthcare worker with PCR-confirmed SARS-CoV-2 infection or an uninfected control (not recorded which). The CDR3 spells CASSYFGTDYEQYF. The CDR3 DNA reads TGTGCCAGCAGTTACTTCGGGACAGACTACGAGCAGTACTTC.